Shown below are 29 T cell receptor beta chains from a single sample sequenced in a study of patients and donors after allogeneic stem cell transplantation. MiXCR, applied by TCRdb to the RT-PCR reads, yields one record per CDR3 protein. The sample includes fewer than 75,000 distinct CDR3 sequences, 10% to 15% of them seen just once. The sample comprised blood, either unsorted or a sorted T cell fraction (not recorded which). The receptors here all came from a human donor who was either an allogeneic HSCT recipient or a stem cell or donor lymphocyte infusion donor (not recorded which). It is not recorded whose cells these are; they may come from a transplant donor.

V is TRBV3-1 and J is TRBJ1-2, with no clear D. The V and J ends lost 0 bases and 3 bases respectively, with 14 bases between them. There are 16 residues in the CDR3. The germline V gene encodes CDR1 LGHDT and CDR2 YNNKEL (reference sequence). The CDR3, as DNA: TGTGCCAGCAGCCAAGATCTTACGGGAGCGGACTATGGCTACACCTTC. It encodes CASSQDLTGADYGYTF.

The chain carries TRBV30 and TRBJ2-5; TRBD2 matches at 10 bases. Germline V CDR1 and CDR2: GTSNPN, SVGIG (reference sequence). This CDR3 is 14 amino acids long. With 4 bases clipped from V and 7 bases from J, the junction kept 9 bases outside the gene matches. The CDR3 here is CAWNLAGAAVTQYF. The CDR3 DNA sequence: TGTGCCTGGAACCTAGCGGGAGCGGCGGTGACCCAGTACTTC.

This chain uses TRBV27 with TRBJ1-2; D is undetermined. Trimming cost V 5 bases and J 8 bases, with 15 bases left between them. The CDR3 has 13 residues. CDR1 and CDR2 (germline): MNHEY, SMNVEV (reference sequence). CDR3 region: CASSVDRREGYTF. CDR3 in DNA: TGTGCCAGCAGTGTTGATCGGAGAGAAGGCTACACCTTC.

This clonotype turned up a few times. The chain employs TRBV10-3 and TRBJ2-2; perhaps TRBD1 as D (5 bases). This CDR3 has 13 residues. Trimming pared 9 bases from V and 0 bases from J, leaving 8 bases between. Germline CDR1 reads ENHRY; CDR2 reads SYGVKD. The CDR3 region has the DNA TGTGCCATAGACAGCACGAACACCGGGGAGCTGTTTTTT. This encodes CAIDSTNTGELFF.

This clonotype came up a few times. J is TRBJ2-3 and V is TRBV20-1; 11 nucleotides align to TRBD2. Germline CDR1 DFQATT, CDR2 SNEGSKA (reference sequence). V gave up 4 bases and J gave up 3 bases; unmatched junction bases: 6. This CDR3 spans 15 amino acids. The CDR3 DNA is TGCAGTGCTAACGTCCCTAGCGGGAGGACAGATACGCAGTATTTT. Translating gives CSANVPSGRTDTQYF.

The V call is TRBV21-1, the J call TRBJ1-5. TRBV21-1 is deemed a pseudogene. The CDR3 covers 13 residues. The CDR3 spells CASSSHHNQPQHF. Written as DNA, the CDR3 is TGTGCCAGCAGCTCCCACCACAATCAGCCCCAGCATTTT.

This chain links TRBV10-3 with TRBJ2-1, with D perhaps matching TRBD1 or TRBD2 (6 bases each). CDR3 length: 17 residues. Germline V gene lookup returns CDR1 ENHRY and CDR2 SYGVKD. The ends were cut back, 3 bases at V and 4 bases at J, with 19 bases in the middle. The DNA of the CDR3 is TGTGCCATCAGTGACCCGGGGGCGGGCCTATCATACAATGAGCAGTTCTTC. It codes for CAISDPGAGLSYNEQFF.

This clonotype has a count of ten or more. The rearrangement joins TRBV15 to TRBJ1-5, with 8 bases identical to TRBD1. The junction had 13 bases not matched to a gene; V was cut back by 6 bases and J by 3 bases. Germline values: CDR1 LNHNV, CDR2 YYDKDF (reference sequence). The CDR3 loop spans 17 amino acids. In DNA form, the CDR3 reads TGTGCCACCAGTATTCTAGAGACAGGGGCGAACAATCAGCCCCAGCATTTT. Translated, it gives CATSILETGANNQPQHF.

This clonotype was seen many times. As DNA, the CDR3 is TGCAGTGCTCAAGCACAGCTTGCAACTAATGAAAAACTGTTTTTT. Translated, it gives CSAQAQLATNEKLFF. The chain combines TRBV20-1 with TRBJ1-4, with D uncertain. The CDR3 covers 15 residues. With 5 bases removed from V and 0 bases from J, the gap between germline ends came to 13 bases. The germline gives CDR1 DFQATT, CDR2 SNEGSKA (reference sequence).

This chain joins TRBV24-1 and TRBJ2-3; TRBD1 matches at 7 bases. Germline CDR1 KGHDR, CDR2 SFDVKD. Trimming took 2 bases from V and 5 from J; bases not matched to a gene: 9. CDR3 length equals 16 residues. CDR3 in DNA: TGTGCCACCAGTGATTCCACCGACAGGGTTATAGATACGCAGTATTTT. It yields the protein CATSDSTDRVIDTQYF.

V usage is TRBV3-1 and J usage is TRBJ2-3, with 8 bases identical to TRBD1. Germline CDR1 and CDR2: LGHDT and YNNKEL (reference sequence). This CDR3 has 17 amino acids. J was trimmed by 2 bases and V by 0 bases; bases with no gene match: 7. This CDR3 is CASSQDRETGDTDTQYF. In nucleotides, the CDR3 is TGTGCCAGCAGCCAAGATAGGGAGACAGGGGACACAGATACGCAGTATTTT.

This clonotype was picked up a small number of times. This CDR3 is CAISDRLVDIQYF. The CDR3 nucleotides read TGTGCCATCAGTGACAGGCTGGTAGACATTCAGTACTTC. V is TRBV10-3 and J is TRBJ2-4; no clear D. The germline V gene encodes CDR1 ENHRY and CDR2 SYGVKD. The CDR3 is 13 amino acids. Trimming pared 3 bases from V and 8 bases from J, leaving 11 bases between.

This clonotype was picked up a small number of times. This sequence joins TRBV7-6 and TRBJ2-3, with D perhaps matching TRBD1 or TRBD2 (5 bases each). The CDR3 covers 14 residues. Germline V CDR1 and CDR2: SGHVS, FNYEAQ. V lost 0 bases, J lost 2 bases, and 6 bases lay in between. CDR3 protein: CASSLAGPTDTQYF. The CDR3, as DNA: TGTGCCAGCAGCTTAGCGGGACCCACAGATACGCAGTATTTT.

This clonotype was counted between two and nine times. V and J are TRBV12-3 or TRBV12-4 and TRBJ2-1; 7 bases fit TRBD2. The CDR3 runs to 19 residues. The trim removed 9 bases at V and 0 bases at J, leaving 20 bases unmatched. CDR3 amino acids: CASGPGRLALDSSYNEQFF. The CDR3 nucleotides read TGTGCCAGTGGTCCGGGACGACTAGCACTTGACAGCTCCTACAATGAGCAGTTCTTC.

This clonotype has at least ten counts. V gene TRBV6-6 combines with J gene TRBJ2-4; no clear D. From germline, CDR1 is MNHNY and CDR2 SVGAGI (reference sequence). V lost 0 bases to trimming and J lost 8 bases, with 5 bases between them. The CDR3 is 12 amino acids. As DNA, the CDR3 is TGTGCCAGCAGTTACTCGAAGGACATTCAGTACTTC. Protein sequence: CASSYSKDIQYF.

A note on this clonotype: A much larger clone differs from this one at a single base, so this may be a read error. The chain carries TRBV6-5 and TRBJ1-1, with unresolved D. This CDR3 spans 13 amino acids. Per the germline V gene, CDR1 is MNHEY and CDR2 is SVGAGI. V was shortened by 4 bases and J by 7 bases, with 13 bases between the two germline ends. CDR3 protein: CASSCSGVLEAFF. CDR3 nucleotides: TGTGCCAGCAGTTGCTCAGGAGTCCTTGAAGCTTTCTTT.

V gene TRBV5-1 combines with J gene TRBJ2-1; tentatively, D is TRBD1 or TRBD2 (7 bases each). Trimming left V 6 bases short and J 2 bases short, with 15 bases between. The CDR3 consists of 15 residues. From germline, CDR1 is SGHRS and CDR2 YFSETQ. The CDR3 DNA is TGCGCCAGCACCCTGGGAGGGGGCACCTACAATGAGCAGTTCTTC. Translation: CASTLGGGTYNEQFF.

The chain employs TRBV7-9 and TRBJ2-7; no firm D call. Trimming removed 8 bases at V and 0 bases at J, with 11 bases between. The germline CDR1 and CDR2 sequences are SEHNR and FQNEAQ (reference sequence). The CDR3 runs to 13 residues. CDR3 sequence: CASQPPSSYEQYF. The CDR3 nucleotides read TGTGCCAGCCAACCCCCTAGCTCCTACGAGCAGTACTTC.

This clonotype was seen ten or more times. The chain employs TRBV10-2 and TRBJ2-3, with 11 bases matching TRBD2. The germline gives CDR1 WSHSY, CDR2 SAAADI. V lost 5 bases and J lost 2; bases outside the gene matches: 15. The CDR3 covers 19 residues. The CDR3 spells CASSPVLAGGLLYTDTQYF. CDR3 nucleotide sequence: TGCGCCAGCAGTCCGGTTCTAGCGGGAGGTCTCCTCTACACAGATACGCAGTATTTT.

This clonotype has a count of ten or more. The chain uses TRBV6-5 and TRBJ1-2, with D unclear. The CDR3 has 12 residues. The germline CDR1 and CDR2 sequences are MNHEY and SVGAGI. V gave up 5 bases and J gave up 5 bases, with 9 bases separating them. The DNA for the CDR3 is TGTGCCAGCAGTCCGGGCACGTATGGCTACACCTTC. Its translation: CASSPGTYGYTF.

This clonotype has at least ten counts. The chain links TRBV7-8 to TRBJ1-1; D gene unclear. The germline gives CDR1 SGHVS, CDR2 FQNEAQ. There are 15 residues in the CDR3. V was shortened by 1 base and J by 2 bases, with 11 bases between the two germline ends. The CDR3, as DNA: TGTGCCAGCAGCTTAGGACGGGTCCCCAACACTGAAGCTTTCTTT. This gives the protein CASSLGRVPNTEAFF.

This chain uses TRBV7-2 with TRBJ1-3; D possibly corresponds to TRBD1 (5 bases). Germline loops: CDR1 SGHTA, CDR2 FQGNSA. V shed 5 bases and J shed 4 bases, with 12 bases lying between them. The CDR3 length is 14 residues. CDR3 region: CASSLLGEGNTIYF. CDR3 DNA sequence: TGTGCCAGCAGCCTTTTAGGGGAAGGAAACACCATATATTTT. Full variable domain (rest looked up from reference TRBV7-2 and TRBJ1-3): GAGVSQSPSNKVTEKGKDVELRCDPISGHTALYWYRQSLGQGLEFLIYFQGNSAPDKSGLPSDRFSAERTGGSVSTLTIQRTQQEDSAVYLCASSLLGEGNTIYFGEGSWLTVV.

The V gene is TRBV3-1, the J gene TRBJ2-7; 9 positions match TRBD1. The J segment lost 5 bases and the V segment lost 2 bases, leaving 10 bases of the junction unmatched. Looked up from germline, CDR1 is LGHDT and CDR2 is YNNKEL (reference sequence). The CDR3 totals 16 residues. Here the CDR3 DNA reads TGTGCCAGCAGCCAAAGTCTACAGGGGGCGTTTCACGAGCAGTACTTC. The encoded protein is CASSQSLQGAFHEQYF.

The sample holds a few counts of this clonotype. This sequence joins TRBV29-1 and TRBJ2-3; unclear D gene. The V end was cut by 4 bases, the J end by 3 bases, with 11 bases between. The CDR3 length is 13 residues. Per the germline V gene, CDR1 is SQVTM and CDR2 is ANQGSEA. CDR3 sequence (DNA): TGCAGCGTTGTCGGTAGACTTACAGATACGCAGTATTTT. Amino acids: CSVVGRLTDTQYF.

The chain joins TRBV4-2 to TRBJ2-1; D is perhaps TRBD2 (5 bases). The germline V gene has CDR1 LGHNA and CDR2 YNFKEQ. The V and J ends lost 1 base and 5 bases respectively, with 6 bases between them. The CDR3 runs to 13 residues. CDR3: CASSQAGDNEQFF. CDR3 nucleotides: TGTGCCAGCAGCCAAGCCGGGGACAATGAGCAGTTCTTC.

This clonotype showed up many times. The chain uses TRBV29-1 and TRBJ1-2, with 7 bases aligning to TRBD1. CDR1 is SQVTM, CDR2 ANQGSEA, per germline. V gave up 4 bases and J gave up 12 bases; unmatched junction bases: 8. The CDR3 runs to 11 residues. In DNA form, the CDR3 reads TGCAGCGTTGGGGGACAGTACGAGGACACCTTC. Translated: CSVGGQYEDTF.

The chain employs TRBV27 and TRBJ2-1; D not resolved. The germline CDR1 and CDR2 sequences are MNHEY and SMNVEV (reference sequence). This CDR3 contains 10 residues. Trimming left V 9 bases short and J 8 bases short, with 8 bases between. CDR3 coding DNA: TGTGCCAGTGTCCGGGATGAGCAGTTCTTC. The encoded protein is CASVRDEQFF.

This clonotype was detected many times. The chain links TRBV6-6 to TRBJ1-5, with D tentatively TRBD1 (5 bases). This CDR3 region has 12 residues. The V gene lost 8 bases and the J gene lost 8 bases, with 13 bases spanning the gap. CDR1 and CDR2 (germline): MNHNY, SVGAGI (reference sequence). CDR3 nucleotide sequence: TGTGCCAGCCGTTCCGGGGGAAAGCCCCAGCATTTT. Translated, it gives CASRSGGKPQHF.

The chain recombines TRBV7-8 with TRBJ2-2; no clear D. The CDR3 runs to 12 residues. Germline V gene lookup returns CDR1 SGHVS and CDR2 FQNEAQ. V shed 4 bases and J shed 8 bases, with 8 bases lying between them. The CDR3: CASSYWGGELFF. In DNA form, the CDR3 reads TGTGCCAGCAGCTATTGGGGAGGGGAGCTGTTTTTT.